These 24 T cell receptor beta chains were all obtained from the same sample, sequenced in a study of CD8 T cells in ankylosing spondylitis (dated by TCRdb to 2016 to 2017). Libraries came from 5' RACE. Sequencer: Illumina HiSeq 2500. The public sequencing data were trimmed at Q25 with fastp and processed into clonotypes with MiXCR by TCRdb, which kept only in-frame beta chains. Entries are consolidated by CDR3 protein sequence, retaining the most common genes and DNA. Counted in this sample were about 130,000 distinct CDR3 sequences; approximately 13% of them appeared once. Jointly, the top ten make up 2.5% to 3% of the sample. Sequencing was performed on blood, either unsorted or a sorted T cell fraction (not recorded which). These receptor sequences come from a female donor with ankylosing spondylitis or in good health (not recorded which).

By proportion, this clonotype is medium-sized. The chain recombines TRBV12-3 or TRBV12-4 with TRBJ1-2; D may be TRBD1 (5 bases). Trimming shortened V by 1 base and J by 7 bases, and 10 bases separated the two germline ends. The CDR3 runs to 13 residues. CDR3: CASSLVWGFGYTF. The CDR3 coding sequence is TGTGCCAGCAGTTTAGTCTGGGGGTTTGGCTACACCTTC.

This clonotype was detected only a few times. The gene calls are TRBV20-1 and TRBJ1-2, with a weak D call TRBD1 (6 bases). This CDR3 is 12 amino acids long. The V gene lost 5 bases and the J gene lost 0 bases, with 7 bases spanning the gap. CDR1 is DFQATT, CDR2 SNEGSKA, per germline (reference sequence). The CDR3 region is CSARTANYGYTF. Here the CDR3 DNA reads TGCAGTGCTCGGACAGCTAACTATGGCTACACCTTC.

This clonotype was observed many times. The genes are TRBV11-1 and TRBJ1-1; tentative D call: TRBD1 (6 bases). The CDR3 totals 14 residues. Germline assignment: CDR1 SGHAT and CDR2 FQDESV (reference sequence). V was shortened by 5 bases and J by 1 base, with 11 bases between the two germline ends. CDR3 sequence: CASSIRDKNTEAFF. The CDR3 DNA reads as TGTGCCAGCAGCATCCGGGACAAGAACACTGAAGCTTTCTTT.

The chain carries TRBV30 and TRBJ2-1; TRBD2 matches 8 bases. The CDR3 spans 13 residues. The trim removed 8 bases at V and 5 bases at J, leaving 8 bases unmatched. Germline values: CDR1 GTSNPN, CDR2 SVGIG (reference sequence). The DNA of the CDR3 is TGTGCCCTCGGGACTAGTTTCCACAATGAGCAGTTCTTC. Translating it yields CALGTSFHNEQFF.

In this sample, this clonotype turned up many times. The rearrangement links TRBV20-1 to TRBJ2-1; TRBD2 matches at 7 bases. This CDR3 region has 14 residues. Germline V gives CDR1 DFQATT, CDR2 SNEGSKA (reference sequence). The V and J ends lost 3 bases and 4 bases, in that order; junction bases with no gene match: 6. This CDR3 is CSASRLAVYNEQFF. Here the CDR3 DNA reads TGCAGTGCTAGTAGGCTAGCGGTTTACAATGAGCAGTTCTTC.

Only a few counts were recorded for this clonotype. The genes are TRBV5-1 and TRBJ2-2; D is perhaps TRBD2 (5 bases). The germline CDR1 and CDR2 sequences are SGHRS and YFSETQ. The V end was cut by 3 bases, the J end by 5 bases, with 14 bases between. The CDR3 runs 15 residues. The CDR3 reads CASSYREWSTGELFF. The CDR3 DNA reads TGCGCCAGCAGCTACCGGGAATGGTCAACCGGGGAGCTGTTTTTT.

This clonotype was counted between two and nine times. The chain links TRBV5-1 to TRBJ1-2, with D uncertain. Germline lookup yields CDR1 SGHRS and CDR2 YFSETQ. V was shortened by 1 base and J by 2 bases, with 6 bases between the two germline ends. This CDR3 is 13 amino acids long. DNA for the CDR3: TGCGCCAGCAGCTTGACAGCCAACTATGGCTACACCTTC. Its translation: CASSLTANYGYTF.

This clonotype was seen at least ten times. This chain joins TRBV9 and TRBJ2-7, with D possibly matching TRBD2 (6 bases). CDR3 length equals 14 residues. The V gene's germline CDR1 is SGDLS and CDR2 YYNGEE. V lost 5 bases and J 3 bases, leaving 15 bases between the germline ends. CDR3 nucleotide sequence: TGTGCCAGCAGTGACGGACTACAAGACTACGAGCAGTACTTC. Its protein product is CASSDGLQDYEQYF.

This clonotype was counted at least ten times. This chain uses TRBV5-1 with TRBJ1-5; D ambiguous. The germline CDR1 and CDR2 sequences are SGHRS and YFSETQ. This CDR3 has 14 amino acids. V was shortened by 4 bases and J by 8 bases, with 16 bases between the two germline ends. The CDR3 sequence is CASSPGLESEPQHF. The DNA for the CDR3 is TGCGCCAGCAGCCCCGGCTTGGAATCAGAGCCCCAGCATTTT.

This clonotype has a handful of counts. The chain carries TRBV12-3 or TRBV12-4 and TRBJ2-1, with TRBD2 identical over 11 bases. This CDR3 contains 17 residues. V lost 5 bases and J lost 6; bases outside the gene matches: 12. The CDR3 reads CASSKRKLAGATNEQFF. DNA of the CDR3: TGTGCCAGCAGTAAACGAAAACTAGCGGGGGCCACCAATGAGCAGTTCTTC.

This clonotype has ten or more counts. This rearrangement joins TRBV20-1 to TRBJ1-2; D may be TRBD1 (6 bases). The V gene lost 6 bases and the J gene lost 4 bases, with 15 bases spanning the gap. The CDR3 loop spans 13 amino acids. Germline values: CDR1 DFQATT, CDR2 SNEGSKA (reference sequence). The CDR3 coding sequence is TGCAGTGCCCCTAGACAGGAGGGCTATGGCTACACCTTC. Translating it yields CSAPRQEGYGYTF.

A remark on this clonotype: With a much larger clone just one base away, this may be a read error. The chain carries TRBV5-1 and TRBJ2-3; TRBD2 aligns across 9 bases. The CDR3 is 16 amino acids. Germline CDR1 and CDR2: SGHRS and YFSETQ. In DNA form, the CDR3 reads TGCGCCACCAGCTTGTCCCTAGCGGGAAGCACAGATACGCAGTATTTT. Its protein is CATSLSLAGSTDTQYF.

V is TRBV20-1 and J is TRBJ2-7; D gene uncertain. The CDR3 extends over 13 amino acids. Germline CDR1 is DFQATT and CDR2 is SNEGSKA (reference sequence). V lost 6 bases, J lost 2 bases, and 14 bases lay in between. CDR3 loop: CSAPGEPAYEQYF. The CDR3 coding sequence is TGCAGTGCCCCTGGGGAACCGGCCTACGAGCAGTACTTC.

The chain uses TRBV12-3 or TRBV12-4 and TRBJ2-3; D remains ambiguous. There are 12 residues in the CDR3. V lost 7 bases, J lost 2 bases, and 7 bases lay in between. CDR3 DNA sequence: TGTGCCAGCACCAGATACACAGATACGCAGTATTTT. This codes for CASTRYTDTQYF.

The chain links TRBV12-3 or TRBV12-4 to TRBJ2-3, with D perhaps matching TRBD2 (5 bases). Between the trimmed V and J ends, which lost 3 bases and 2 bases, there was a span of 12 bases. CDR3 length equals 15 residues. In DNA, the CDR3 is TGTGCCAGCAGTTTGGGTACTAGAGACACAGATACGCAGTATTTT. Amino acid sequence: CASSLGTRDTDTQYF.

The table lists this clonotype with many counts. This chain joins TRBV4-2 and TRBJ2-7; D gene ambiguous. The CDR3 runs to 11 residues. The V and J ends lost 5 bases and 5 bases respectively, with 7 bases between them. Germline CDR1 is LGHNA and CDR2 is YNFKEQ. The chain's CDR3 is CASSNFDEQYF. In DNA, the CDR3 is TGTGCCAGCAGCAATTTCGACGAGCAGTACTTC.

The V call is TRBV5-1, the J call TRBJ2-3; 7 bases are shared with TRBD2. Germline CDR1 SGHRS, CDR2 YFSETQ. The CDR3 spans 15 residues. With 1 base clipped from V and 3 bases from J, the junction kept 5 bases outside the gene matches. The CDR3 is CASSLSAGATDTQYF. DNA for the CDR3: TGCGCCAGCAGCTTGAGTGCGGGAGCAACAGATACGCAGTATTTT.

The table lists this clonotype with a few counts. The chain recombines TRBV15 with TRBJ1-4; 7 bases are a match to TRBD1. The CDR3 spans 18 residues. Per the germline V gene, CDR1 is LNHNV and CDR2 is YYDKDF (reference sequence). Trimming took 5 bases from V and 7 from J; bases not matched to a gene: 19. Here the CDR3 DNA reads TGTGCCACCAGCCCCGCTGACAGGGAGACCTTGGTTGGTGAAAAACTGTTTTTT. Its protein is CATSPADRETLVGEKLFF.

The chain recombines TRBV2 with TRBJ2-7; D is unclear. Trimming removed 5 bases at V and 3 bases at J, with 8 bases between. The germline CDR1 and CDR2 sequences are SNHLY and FYNNEI. The CDR3 has 12 amino acids. CDR3 residues: CASSKAVYEQYF. The DNA for the CDR3 is TGTGCCAGCAGTAAGGCAGTCTACGAGCAGTACTTC.

The chain recombines TRBV5-1 with TRBJ2-5, with 7 bases lining up with TRBD2. This CDR3 is built from 15 residues. The V segment lost 1 base and the J segment 5 bases; nucleotides outside the gene matches: 8. Germline CDR1 and CDR2: SGHRS and YFSETQ. The CDR3 DNA is TGCGCCAGCAGCTTGATGGCGGGAGCGGCGGAGACCCAGTACTTC. Protein product: CASSLMAGAAETQYF.

This sequence joins TRBV5-4 and TRBJ1-2; 7 bases map to TRBD1. Trimming at V came to 4 bases and at J to 4 bases, leaving 7 bases not matched to a gene. The CDR3 is 14 amino acids. The germline CDR1 and CDR2 sequences are SGHNT and YYREEE (reference sequence). The CDR3 loop is CASSRGQASYGYTF. The DNA of the CDR3 is TGTGCCAGCAGCCGCGGACAGGCGTCCTATGGCTACACCTTC.

The V gene is TRBV12-3 or TRBV12-4, the J gene TRBJ2-3; a weak D match, TRBD2 (6 bases). The V and J ends lost 9 bases and 5 bases respectively, with 18 bases between them. CDR3 length: 14 residues. The CDR3: CARNPGREIDTQYF. CDR3 bases: TGTGCCAGAAACCCGGGACGGGAGATAGATACGCAGTATTTT.

The CDR3 DNA follows: TGTGCCAGCAGTTTCGGGGTGGGGAGCAATCAGCCCCAGCATTTT. As protein: CASSFGVGSNQPQHF. The chain has TRBV12-3 or TRBV12-4 and TRBJ1-5; D not resolved. The V gene lost 3 bases and the J gene lost 1 base, with 10 bases spanning the gap. The CDR3 runs to 15 residues.

This clonotype was detected ten times or more. The CDR3 DNA reads as TGTGCCAGCAGTTACCTGGACGAAGGCTACGAGCAGTACTTC. Translation gives CASSYLDEGYEQYF. V is TRBV6-5 and J is TRBJ2-7, with D hard to call. The CDR3 contains 14 residues. The V gene lost 2 bases and the J gene lost 3 bases, with 11 bases spanning the gap. CDR1 is MNHEY and CDR2 is SVGAGI in the germline V gene.